This T cell receptor beta chain was sequenced in a study of blood T cell repertoires in COVID-19. The wider study: The origin of the acute and convalescent COVID-19 samples was the United States, Italy and Spain. The cDNA or gDNA used as material had been derived from T cells, B-cell-depleted T cells, or PBMCs.

Recruited during active infection, patients (from Seattle) were subsequently followed longitudinally. In the authors' methods: It was from reference gene primer amplification that nucleated cell counts were estimated. Assay: immunoSEQ multiplex PCR; the TCRdb copy retains only in-frame clones and omits some. V and J calls and clone size are given by that table; D and trimming were obtained from the DNA. Here the sample spans approximately 46,000 clones, around 86% being singletons. J was trimmed by 10 bases and V by 5 bases; bases with no gene match: 20. This CDR3 is 18 amino acids long. Germline CDR1 MRHNA, CDR2 SNTAGT. This clone was seen just once.

The receptor comes from a woman aged 80 or over with COVID-19, enrolled during active disease. The chain is built from TRBV6-4 and TRBJ2-1; 10 nucleotides match TRBD2. Sequencing used peripheral blood. The CDR3 DNA sequence: TGTGCCAGCAGTAAGGAACTAGCGGGACTATTGGACCCGTCCGAGCAGTTCTTC. Residues: CASSKELAGLLDPSEQFF.